The 21 T cell receptor beta chains reported below all come from one sample, sequenced in a study of blood T cell repertoires in COVID-19 (dated by TCRdb to about 2020). The library relied on the immunoSEQ multiplex PCR assay. TCRdb limited this immuneACCESS table to in-frame rearrangements with V and J called. A share of clones is missing; checked studies link under half to unresolved V genes, and the rest is unexplained. For this sample the table gives a few hundred thousand clones, of which about 81% were detected only once. The ten largest clones capture nearly 9.5% of the sample. Sequencing was done on a sample of PBMCs or T cells enriched from blood (not recorded which). The receptors were sampled from a man between 40 and 49 years old who had recovered from COVID-19.

This clone was picked up a small number of times. The V call is TRBV6-6, the J call TRBJ1-2, with 8 bases lining up with TRBD1. The trim removed 2 bases at V and 4 bases at J, leaving 9 bases unmatched. This CDR3 spans 16 amino acids. Germline CDR1 reads MNHNY; CDR2 reads SVGAGI (reference sequence). The CDR3 bases are TGTGCCAGCAGTTACACCCCCCAGGGGGCAAGCTATGGCTACACCTTC. Its protein is CASSYTPQGASYGYTF.

The chain carries TRBV4-1 and TRBJ2-7, with D perhaps TRBD2 (6 bases). The V gene's germline CDR1 is MGHRA and CDR2 YSYEKL. V shed 0 bases and J shed 0 bases, with 12 bases lying between them. The CDR3 spans 16 residues. The CDR3 nucleotides read TGCGCCAGCAGCCAAGATAGTAGCGGTTCCTCCTACGAGCAGTACTTC. It yields the protein CASSQDSSGSSYEQYF.

The rearrangement joins TRBV29-1 to TRBJ2-7; D is ambiguous. This CDR3 is 11 amino acids long. V was shortened by 6 bases and J by 5 bases, with 11 bases between the two germline ends. CDR1 is SQVTM, CDR2 ANQGSEA, per germline. The CDR3 sequence is CSVHDINEQYF. The CDR3 nucleotides are TGCAGCGTCCACGACATCAACGAGCAGTACTTC.

The rearrangement links TRBV2 to TRBJ1-6; the match to TRBD1 covers 8 bases. This CDR3 region has 15 residues. The germline gives CDR1 SNHLY, CDR2 FYNNEI. Trimming cost V 1 base and J 10 bases; bases outside gene matches: 6. CDR3 amino acids: CASSEGGTGRSPLHF. CDR3 nucleotides: TGTGCCAGCAGTGAAGGAGGGACAGGAAGATCACCCCTCCACTTT.

This clone was picked up a small number of times. V and J are TRBV20-1 and TRBJ1-1, with D hard to call. V lost 6 bases to trimming and J lost 7 bases, with 9 bases between them. CDR3 length: 10 residues. CDR1 and CDR2 (germline): DFQATT, SNEGSKA (reference sequence). The CDR3: CSAVRGEAFF. CDR3 coding DNA: TGCAGTGCGGTCCGGGGTGAAGCTTTCTTT.

This clone was counted a single time. The chain combines TRBV6-5 with TRBJ1-1, with a weak D call TRBD1 (6 bases). The germline V gene has CDR1 MNHEY and CDR2 SVGAGI. The CDR3 spans 16 residues. V was clipped by 0 bases and J by 4 bases, with 15 bases between them. This CDR3 is CASSYSAATGTTEAFF. CDR3 coding DNA: TGTGCCAGCAGTTACTCGGCCGCGACAGGAACCACTGAAGCTTTCTTT.

The rearrangement joins TRBV5-1 to TRBJ1-2; D perhaps matches TRBD1 (5 bases). The CDR3 is made up of 14 amino acids. V was shortened by 2 bases and J by 4 bases, with 12 bases between the two germline ends. CDR1 is SGHRS and CDR2 is YFSETQ in the germline V gene. In nucleotides, the CDR3 is TGCGCCAGCAGCTTAGACAGCGCTATCTATGGCTACACCTTC. The encoded protein is CASSLDSAIYGYTF.

This chain uses TRBV18 with TRBJ1-3, with D tentatively TRBD1 (6 bases). The CDR3 length is 17 residues. Germline CDR1 is KGHSH and CDR2 is LQKENI. Trimming took 2 bases from V and 2 from J, leaving 16 bases between them. The CDR3 protein is CASSPGGRGLTGNTIYF. Here the CDR3 DNA reads TGTGCCAGCTCACCAGGGGGCAGGGGATTGACTGGAAACACCATATATTTT.

The chain employs TRBV6-6 and TRBJ1-2; 7 nucleotides match TRBD1. CDR1 is MNHNY and CDR2 is SVGAGI in the germline V gene (reference sequence). This CDR3 comprises 13 residues. With V trimmed by 4 bases and J by 2 bases, 1 base remained unmatched. The CDR3 sequence: CASSSTGNYGYTF. CDR3 nucleotides: TGTGCCAGCAGTTCGACAGGGAACTATGGCTACACCTTC.

This chain joins TRBV18 and TRBJ2-1, with 10 bases identical to TRBD2. Germline CDR1 and CDR2: KGHSH and LQKENI. The CDR3 totals 17 residues. The V and J ends lost 1 base and 7 bases, in that order; junction bases with no gene match: 10. CDR3 in DNA: TGTGCCAGCTCACCACAAATAGCTAGCGGGAGTGGAAATGAGCAGTTCTTC. Residues: CASSPQIASGSGNEQFF.

V is TRBV5-4 and J is TRBJ1-1; perhaps TRBD1 as D (6 bases). The CDR3 has 15 amino acids. In germline, CDR1 is SGHNT, CDR2 YYREEE (reference sequence). Trimming pared 6 bases from V and 0 bases from J, leaving 15 bases between. The CDR3 nucleotides read TGTGCCAGCAAAAAAGGGGGAGCCCTGAACACTGAAGCTTTCTTT. This gives the protein CASKKGGALNTEAFF.

The rearrangement links TRBV4-1 to TRBJ1-6; D gene uncertain. The CDR3 runs 16 residues. The germline V gene encodes CDR1 MGHRA and CDR2 YSYEKL. The V end was cut by 2 bases, the J end by 8 bases, with 16 bases between. CDR3 nucleotide sequence: TGCGCCAGCAGCCAACTTGCCGGAGACCCCCATTCACCCCTCCACTTT. This gives the protein CASSQLAGDPHSPLHF.

This chain links TRBV19 with TRBJ1-3; TRBD1 might be the D (5 bases). Germline V gives CDR1 LNHDA, CDR2 SQIVND (reference sequence). Trimming left V 5 bases short and J 0 bases short, with 11 bases between. This CDR3 is 15 amino acids long. CDR3: CASSPYRRSGNTIYF. Written as DNA, the CDR3 is TGTGCCAGTAGTCCCTACAGGCGCTCTGGAAACACCATATATTTT.

In this sample, this clone turned up a few times. The rearrangement links TRBV6-2 or TRBV6-3 to TRBJ2-1, with TRBD1 as a possible D gene (6 bases). The germline CDR1 and CDR2 sequences are MNHEY and SVGEGT. The CDR3 sequence is 16 residues long. Trimming left V 6 bases short and J 3 bases short, with 18 bases between. CDR3 amino acids: CASSFGQLVNYNEQFF. DNA for the CDR3: TGTGCCAGCAGCTTCGGACAGCTCGTCAACTACAATGAGCAGTTCTTC.

V is TRBV11-2 and J is TRBJ1-3; no clear D gene. The CDR3 contains 13 residues. Trimming shortened V by 6 bases and J by 0 bases, and 6 bases separated the two germline ends. Germline assignment: CDR1 SGHAT and CDR2 FQNNGV. CDR3 residues: CASSLSSGNTIYF. CDR3 coding DNA: TGTGCCAGCAGTCTTAGCTCTGGAAACACCATATATTTT.

The chain employs TRBV9 and TRBJ2-1; no clear D gene. V was cut by 0 bases and J by 5 bases, with 9 bases left in between. CDR3 length equals 14 residues. Looked up from germline, CDR1 is SGDLS and CDR2 is YYNGEE. CDR3 coding DNA: TGTGCCAGCAGCGTAGCTCCACTGGACAATGAGCAGTTCTTC. Translated, it gives CASSVAPLDNEQFF. The full variable domain, rest sourced from reference TRBV9 and TRBJ2-1, is DSGVTQTPKHLITATGQRVTLRCSPRSGDLSVYWYQQSLDQGLQFLIQYYNGEERAKGNILERFSAQQFPDLHSELNLSSLELGDSALYFCASSVAPLDNEQFFGPGTRLTVL.

The chain carries TRBV7-9 and TRBJ2-1; no clear D. Trimming took 4 bases from V and 1 from J, leaving 5 bases between them. Per the germline V gene, CDR1 is SEHNR and CDR2 is FQNEAQ (reference sequence). CDR3 size: 13 residues. CDR3 region: CASSSGSYNEQFF. The DNA for the CDR3 is TGTGCCAGCAGCTCCGGGTCCTACAATGAGCAGTTCTTC.

The chain has TRBV9 and TRBJ2-1; D is possibly TRBD2 (6 bases). This CDR3 spans 15 amino acids. Germline values: CDR1 SGDLS, CDR2 YYNGEE. Trimming shortened V by 4 bases and J by 2 bases, and 13 bases separated the two germline ends. In DNA form, the CDR3 reads TGTGCCAGCAGCCCCCTGGGGGAGGCCTACAATGAGCAGTTCTTC. This gives the protein CASSPLGEAYNEQFF. Full variable domain (outside the CDR3, taken from reference TRBV9 and TRBJ2-1): DSGVTQTPKHLITATGQRVTLRCSPRSGDLSVYWYQQSLDQGLQFLIQYYNGEERAKGNILERFSAQQFPDLHSELNLSSLELGDSALYFCASSPLGEAYNEQFFGPGTRLTVL.

The CDR3 nucleotides are TGTGCCAGCAGCTTAGAGGGACTAGCTGGCACAGATACGCAGTATTTT. This gives the protein CASSLEGLAGTDTQYF. The V and J genes are TRBV13 and TRBJ2-3, with 9 bases aligning to TRBD2. CDR1 is PRHDT and CDR2 is FYEKMQ in the germline V gene (reference sequence). Trimming cost V 1 base and J 1 base; bases outside gene matches: 3. The CDR3 is 16 residues long.

The chain links TRBV14 to TRBJ1-1; 7 nucleotides line up with TRBD1. This CDR3 is built from 14 residues. Germline CDR1 SGHDN, CDR2 FVKESK. With 4 bases clipped from V and 12 bases from J, the junction kept 14 bases outside the gene matches. For the CDR3, the DNA is TGTGCCAGCAGCCCCCGACAGGGTTTGTCGGGGACTTTCTTT. Protein: CASSPRQGLSGTFF.

V is TRBV5-1 and J is TRBJ1-4; D gene uncertain. Trimming shortened V by 4 bases and J by 6 bases, and 10 bases separated the two germline ends. Germline V CDR1 and CDR2: SGHRS, YFSETQ. CDR3 size: 13 residues. DNA for the CDR3: TGCGCCAGCAGCGCCTTGGCCGATGAAAAACTGTTTTTT. Translation gives CASSALADEKLFF.